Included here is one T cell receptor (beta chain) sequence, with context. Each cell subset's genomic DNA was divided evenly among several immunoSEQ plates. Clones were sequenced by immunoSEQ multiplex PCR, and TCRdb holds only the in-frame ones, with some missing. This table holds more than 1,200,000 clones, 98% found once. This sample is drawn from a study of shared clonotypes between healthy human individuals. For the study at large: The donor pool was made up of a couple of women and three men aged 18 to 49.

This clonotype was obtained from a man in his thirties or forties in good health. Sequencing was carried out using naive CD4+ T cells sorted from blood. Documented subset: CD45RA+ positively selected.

The CDR3 DNA is TGTGCCAGCAGCTTGACAGGGGGAGGTGGCTACACCTTC. It translates to CASSLTGGGGYTF. The chain employs TRBV6-4 and TRBJ1-2, with 9 bases matching TRBD1. V was pared by 6 bases and J by 7 bases, with 6 bases of the junction left unmatched. The germline CDR1 and CDR2 sequences are MRHNA and SNTAGT. The CDR3 spans 13 residues.